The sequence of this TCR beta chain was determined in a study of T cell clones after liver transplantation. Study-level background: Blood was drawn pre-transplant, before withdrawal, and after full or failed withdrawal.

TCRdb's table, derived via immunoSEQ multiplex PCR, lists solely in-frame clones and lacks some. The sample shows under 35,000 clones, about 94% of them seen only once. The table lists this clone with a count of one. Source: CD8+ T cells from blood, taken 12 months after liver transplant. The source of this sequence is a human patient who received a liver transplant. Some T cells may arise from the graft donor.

In nucleotides, the CDR3 is TGCGCCAGCAGCATAAACTCGGAGACCCAGTACTTC. Amino acid sequence: CASSINSETQYF. The V and J genes are TRBV5-1 and TRBJ2-5, with D unresolved. V gave up 4 bases and J gave up 5 bases, with 9 bases separating them. This CDR3 is 12 amino acids long. Germline lookup yields CDR1 SGHRS and CDR2 YFSETQ.